This TCR beta chain derives from a study of T cell repertoires in cytomegalovirus infection. Looking at the study overall: Both CMV infection and a matching HLA type were indicated by public TCR beta signatures.

This CDR3 is 14 amino acids long. Overall study findings and caveats: Within the response measured ex vivo, HLA-C-restricted CMV-specific TCR beta clonotypes were dominant.

A single record per CDR3 protein comes from TCRdb applying MiXCR to the reads. The top ten clones hold roughly an eighth of a sample with 650,000 to 900,000 distinct CDR3 sequences, about 31% of them seen once. Worth noting for this clonotype: Its antigen remains unidentified. Germline is not matched at one junction end, which may reflect a read error.

Sequences were derived from cultured CD8+ T cells from PBMCs, sampled from culture after CMV antigen stimulation. The chain combines TRBV12-3 or TRBV12-4 with TRBJ2-3, with 7 nucleotides matching TRBD1. The receptor comes from a human donor in good health (CMV status not recorded). Some clones in this sample may be carry-over from other donors' samples. The DNA for the CDR3 is TGTGCCAACAGTGCGACAGGGATGGAAGATACGCAGTATTTT. Translated, it gives CANSATGMEDTQYF.